The clone carrying this T cell receptor (beta chain) was detected a few times. Its antigen remains unknown. These data are taken from a study of beta chain features in type 1 diabetes. Broader study findings: Insertions were fewer and deletions more numerous at VDJ junctions in type 1 diabetes patients. Possibly, sequencing cDNA over-represented cells that had high TCR expression levels. PCR, the amplification step, might favor shorter templates, equally in patients and controls. Naive, central memory and Treg TCRB repertoires seemed to resemble each other more closely in patients than they did in healthy donors.

The germline V gene encodes CDR1 SGDLS and CDR2 YYNGEE. V dropped 2 bases and J dropped 3 bases, with 14 bases sitting between them. The CDR3 has 15 amino acids. Expressed TCRB transcripts were sequenced after all isolated RNA was converted to cDNA. The protocol was immunoSEQ multiplex PCR, while the TCRdb copy is restricted to in-frame clones and leaves out a portion. The sample includes 500,000 to 700,000 clones, roughly a sixth of them seen just once. The chain links TRBV9 to TRBJ2-5, with TRBD2 as a possible D gene (6 bases). This TCR was sampled from a man younger than 35 in good health. The sequenced sample consisted of naive CD4+ T cells from blood. In DNA form, the CDR3 reads TGTGCCAGCAGCGTCTCTTTGCGGAGGGAAGAGACCCAGTACTTC. Its translation: CASSVSLRREETQYF.